What follows is one TCR beta chain and its context. The data derive from a study of control samples from healthy donors and cancer patients. The repertoire was sequenced with immunoSEQ multiplex PCR; TCRdb's copy has only in-frame clones and lacks some. Of over 45,000 clones in the sample, more than 90% were seen once. The clonotype was recovered from a man aged 25 to 40 with colorectal cancer. The source material was PBMCs.

DNA of the CDR3: TGTGCCAGCAGCTTAGGGAGGGCCCGACGAGGGGAGACCCAGTACTTC. It yields the protein CASSLGRARRGETQYF. This rearrangement joins TRBV7-2 to TRBJ2-5; maybe TRBD2 (6 bases). The CDR3 has 16 amino acids. Trimming left V 1 base short and J 5 bases short, with 17 bases between. Germline values: CDR1 SGHTA, CDR2 FQGNSA.